This is a list of T cell receptor beta chains from one sample in a study of T-cell memory formation after mild COVID-19. TCRdb re-called the 5' RACE reads through MiXCR, storing one row per CDR3 protein. The sample shows about 400,000 distinct CDR3 sequences, about a sixth of them seen only once. Sequenced material: PBMCs or a T cell subset sorted from them (not recorded which). The receptors stem from a man aged 18 to 35 who had mild COVID-19 (a few samples of this study predate the infection). Cell type and time point are not known. Each CDR3 is given with its conserved first and last residue. A D gene is named only where the DNA matches it firmly. Clone size is given for some rows only: seen once, a few or many times, or a class if the clone is expanded.

clone_size	v_call	d_call	j_call	cdr3_nt	cdr3_aa
-	TRBV20-1	-	TRBJ1-6	TGCAGTGCAACCTTACCGGGTTTCAATTCACCCCTCCACTTT	CSATLPGFNSPLHF
-	TRBV10-3	TRBD2	TRBJ2-5	TGTGCCATCAGGGGACTAGCGGGGGAGACCCAGTACTTC	CAIRGLAGETQYF
few	TRBV5-6	-	TRBJ2-5	TGTGCCAGCAGCTTGTACGGGGGGCGATCGGAGACCCAGTACTTC	CASSLYGGRSETQYF
-	TRBV7-9	-	TRBJ2-3	TGTGCCAGCAGCGGTTCCTCGGGCACAGATACGCAGTATTTT	CASSGSSGTDTQYF
-	TRBV5-6	-	TRBJ2-7	TGTGCCAGCAGCCCTCGACAGGAAAGGTACGAGCAGTACTTC	CASSPRQERYEQYF
many	TRBV12-3/TRBV12-4	-	TRBJ2-5	TGTGCCAGCAGTTTTCGGGGGGAGACCCAGTACTTC	CASSFRGETQYF
few	TRBV3-1	-	TRBJ2-1	TGTGCCAGCAGCGACGCCGGGCCGCTTGGGAATGAGCAGTTCTTC	CASSDAGPLGNEQFF
few	TRBV10-3	-	TRBJ1-2	TGTGCCATCAGGGGAGGCACCAACTATGGCTACACCTTC	CAIRGGTNYGYTF
-	TRBV20-1	-	TRBJ1-2	TGCAGTGCTTTCTATGGCTACACCTTC	CSAFYGYTF
few	TRBV5-1	-	TRBJ2-5	TGCGCCAGCAGCTTGGCCCAGGGGATCCAAGAGACCCAGTACTTC	CASSLAQGIQETQYF
-	TRBV9	TRBD1	TRBJ1-1	TGTGCCAGCAGCATGGGACAGGGAGTGACTGAAGCTTTCTTT	CASSMGQGVTEAFF
-	TRBV5-1	TRBD1	TRBJ1-1	TGCGCCAGCAGCGACCTGACAGGGGGAACTGAAGCTTTCTTT	CASSDLTGGTEAFF
-	TRBV5-5	-	TRBJ1-2	TGTGCCAGCAGCTCATGGACAGCTGGCTACACCTTC	CASSSWTAGYTF
-	TRBV7-9	TRBD1	TRBJ2-3	TGTGCCAGCAGCCCAAGGGGCGGACAGGGGGATTTAGATACGCAGTATTTT	CASSPRGGQGDLDTQYF
once	TRBV5-1	-	TRBJ2-1	TGCGCCAGCAGCCCCGAGAGCGAGCAGTTCTTC	CASSPESEQFF
many	TRBV6-5	TRBD2	TRBJ2-7	TGTGCCAGCAGTCGTCGAACCGGGGGGGCCGAGGACTACGAGCAGTACTTC	CASSRRTGGAEDYEQYF
few	TRBV7-9	-	TRBJ1-4	TGTGCCAGCAGTTGGGGGCTTGGTGAAAAACTGTTTTTT	CASSWGLGEKLFF
-	TRBV7-2	-	TRBJ1-1	TGTGCCAGCAGCCCACGCTTAGGGGACTTAGCGACTGAAGCTTTCTTT	CASSPRLGDLATEAFF
-	TRBV7-2	-	TRBJ1-4	TGTGCCAGCAGCTTCGGGGGGTTGGGTGAAAAACTGTTTTTT	CASSFGGLGEKLFF
-	TRBV5-1	-	TRBJ2-5	TGCGCCAGCAGCCCACGTCAGAAAGACACCCAAGAGACCCAGTACTTC	CASSPRQKDTQETQYF
-	TRBV5-1	-	TRBJ1-1	TGCGCCAGCAGCGGAGGGGCTGAAGCTTTCTTT	CASSGGAEAFF
-	TRBV20-1	-	TRBJ1-2	TGCAGTGCTAGTCGGCAGGCTCCCGGCTACACCTTC	CSASRQAPGYTF
few	TRBV5-1	TRBD2	TRBJ2-5	TGCGCCAGCAGCTTGGGGACTAGCGACGAGACCCAGTACTTC	CASSLGTSDETQYF